The clone carrying this T cell receptor beta chain was seen a handful of times. This specimen comes from a study of OX40 agonist ivuxolimab in advanced cancers. At the level of the study: In this trial design, patients received ivuxolimab intravenously at 0.01 to 10 mg/kg every 2 weeks. Three individuals attained partial responses, comprising one hepatocellular carcinoma case and two cutaneous melanoma cases. Aged roughly 23 to 80 with a mean of 60 years, they were around 85% male.

Assay used: immunoSEQ multiplex PCR; TCRdb lists only in-frame clones, some missing. Of 87,000 or so clones in the sample, approximately 90% were seen once. The V and J ends lost 8 bases and 5 bases respectively, with 22 bases between them. Germline lookup yields CDR1 SGHTA and CDR2 FQGTGA. The CDR3 contains 15 residues. This clonotype was obtained from an adult with an advanced solid tumor such as melanoma, head and neck, liver or kidney cancer. V and J are TRBV7-3 and TRBJ2-7; D may be TRBD2 (5 bases). The material was CD4+ or CD8+ T cells sorted from blood, obtained in a trial of the OX40 agonist ivuxolimab. CDR3 in DNA: TGTGCCAGCCCCCAGCCACGGGCCGCTAGCCACGAGCAGTACTTC. Protein: CASPQPRAASHEQYF. The full variable domain, its missing parts supplied by reference TRBV7-3 and TRBJ2-7, is GAGVSQTPSNKVTEKGKYVELRCDPISGHTALYWYRQSLGQGPEFLIYFQGTGAADDSGLPNDRFFAVRPEGSVSTLKIQRTERGDSAVYLCASPQPRAASHEQYFGPGTRLTVT.